This T cell receptor (beta chain) was identified during a study of blood T cell repertoires in COVID-19. Study overall: Italy, Spain and the United States were the sources of the convalescent and acute COVID-19 samples. The cDNA or gDNA used as material had been derived from T cells, B-cell-depleted T cells, or PBMCs.

In the source study's methods: Estimates of nucleated cell counts were drawn from the amplification of reference gene primers. Here immunoSEQ multiplex PCR was the method, and the copy in TCRdb shows in-frame clones only, minus some. D and trimming come from the DNA, and the V and J calls and clone size come from that table. The sample carries 200,000 to 250,000 clones, approximately 86% recorded once. Trimming removed 5 bases from V and 0 bases from J; junction bases left unmatched: 7. Germline-derived CDR1 and CDR2 are SEHNR and FQNEAQ (reference sequence). The CDR3 is 16 residues long. The TCR was taken from a woman aged 70-85 years with active or convalescent COVID-19. Sequencing input: peripheral blood. The V call is TRBV7-9, the J call TRBJ1-2; 9 bases align to TRBD1. The CDR3 sequence: CASSPTGGPPNYGYTF. In DNA form, the CDR3 reads TGTGCCAGCAGCCCGACAGGGGGACCTCCTAACTATGGCTACACCTTC.